This T cell receptor beta chain originates from a study of OX40 agonist ivuxolimab in advanced cancers. On the study more broadly: Clinicians treated patients with ivuxolimab, an agonistic anti-OX40 (CD134) antibody.

Findings and limits, study-wide: Both blood CD4+ and CD8+ T cells showed clonal growth by week 6 at 0.1 to 3.0 mg/kg.

Researchers took blood at baseline, on cycle 4 day 1, and on cycle 7 day 1. Comment on this clone: As yet, its antigen is unknown.

Clones were read by immunoSEQ multiplex PCR, and TCRdb kept only the in-frame ones, dropping some. The sample comprises 50,000 to 75,000 clones, roughly nine tenths of which are singletons, and approximately 5% rests with the top ten. With 6 bases removed from V and 7 bases from J, the gap between germline ends came to 12 bases. Germline V CDR1 and CDR2: MRHNA, SNTAGT. The CDR3 is 13 amino acids. The V and J genes are TRBV6-4 and TRBJ2-2, with D uncertain. The material was CD4+ or CD8+ T cells sorted from blood, obtained in a trial of the OX40 agonist ivuxolimab. The clonotype was recovered from an adult with an advanced solid tumor such as melanoma, head and neck, liver or kidney cancer. CDR3 sequence: CASSLLWGGELFF. Here the CDR3 DNA reads TGTGCCAGCAGCCTTCTCTGGGGCGGGGAGCTGTTTTTT.